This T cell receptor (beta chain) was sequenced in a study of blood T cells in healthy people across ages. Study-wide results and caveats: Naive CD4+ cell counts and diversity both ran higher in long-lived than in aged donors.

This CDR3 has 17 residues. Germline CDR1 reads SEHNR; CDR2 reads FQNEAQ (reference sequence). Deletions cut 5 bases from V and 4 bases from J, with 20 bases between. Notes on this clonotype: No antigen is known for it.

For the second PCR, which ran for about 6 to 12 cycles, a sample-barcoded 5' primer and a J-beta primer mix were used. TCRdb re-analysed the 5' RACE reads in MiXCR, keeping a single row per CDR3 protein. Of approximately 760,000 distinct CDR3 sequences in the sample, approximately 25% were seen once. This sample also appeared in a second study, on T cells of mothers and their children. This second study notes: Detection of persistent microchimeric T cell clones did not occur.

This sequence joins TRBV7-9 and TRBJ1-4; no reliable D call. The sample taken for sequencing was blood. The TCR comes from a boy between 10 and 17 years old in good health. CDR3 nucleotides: TGTGCCAGCAGCACGTATCGGACGGGCGCCTTTAATGAAAAACTGTTTTTT. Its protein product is CASSTYRTGAFNEKLFF.